Detailed here is one TCR beta chain. Its antigen is as yet unknown. V was trimmed by 5 bases and J by 4 bases, leaving 14 bases between them. Per germline, CDR1 LGHNT and CDR2 FRNRAP. CDR3 size: 14 residues. Reverse transcription of about 0.45 to 1 ug RNA was performed with random hexamers. With immunoSEQ multiplex PCR, TCR beta CDR3 was amplified across 54 Vbeta and 13 Jbeta. Each CDR3 protein gets one entry after TCRdb re-called the immunoSEQ multiplex PCR reads with MiXCR. The data hold 150,000 or so distinct CDR3 sequences, with approximately 96% observed a single time. This sample stems from a study of CD8 T cells in Susac syndrome. Whole-study results and caveats: The TCR sequencing and HLA analysis in the study involved a relatively small number of individuals, as the study acknowledged.

Input material: CD8+ T cells from PBMCs. The clonotype was recovered from a human donor with multiple sclerosis. V usage is TRBV12-5 and J usage is TRBJ1-2; D unclear. In DNA form, the CDR3 reads TGTGCTAGTGGTGCAGACATCGCCTTCTATGGCTACACCTTC. Encoded protein: CASGADIAFYGYTF.